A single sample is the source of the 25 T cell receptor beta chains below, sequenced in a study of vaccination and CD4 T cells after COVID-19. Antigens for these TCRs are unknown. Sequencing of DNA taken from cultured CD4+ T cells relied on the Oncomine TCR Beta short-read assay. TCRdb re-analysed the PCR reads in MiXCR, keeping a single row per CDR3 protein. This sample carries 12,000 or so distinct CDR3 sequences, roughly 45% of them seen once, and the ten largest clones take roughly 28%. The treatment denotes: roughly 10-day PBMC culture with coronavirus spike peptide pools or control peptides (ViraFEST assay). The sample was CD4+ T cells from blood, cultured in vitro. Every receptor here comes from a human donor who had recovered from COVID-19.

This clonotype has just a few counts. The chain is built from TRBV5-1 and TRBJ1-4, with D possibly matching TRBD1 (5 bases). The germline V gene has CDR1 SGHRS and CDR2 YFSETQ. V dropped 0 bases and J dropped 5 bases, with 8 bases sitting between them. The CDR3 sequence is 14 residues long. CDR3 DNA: TGCGCCAGCAGCTTGGAGCAGGGAAATGAAAAACTGTTTTTT. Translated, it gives CASSLEQGNEKLFF.

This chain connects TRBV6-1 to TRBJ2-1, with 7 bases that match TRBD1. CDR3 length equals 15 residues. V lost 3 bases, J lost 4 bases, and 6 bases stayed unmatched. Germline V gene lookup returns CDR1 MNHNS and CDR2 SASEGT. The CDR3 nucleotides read TGTGCCAGCAGTGACCCGGGGACAGCGTACAATGAGCAGTTCTTC. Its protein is CASSDPGTAYNEQFF.

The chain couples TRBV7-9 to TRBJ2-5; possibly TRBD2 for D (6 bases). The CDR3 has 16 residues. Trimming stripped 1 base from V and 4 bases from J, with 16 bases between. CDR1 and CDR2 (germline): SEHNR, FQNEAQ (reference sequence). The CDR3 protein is CASSLVGGKGGETQYF. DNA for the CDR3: TGTGCCAGCAGCTTAGTAGGAGGGAAGGGAGGAGAGACCCAGTACTTC.

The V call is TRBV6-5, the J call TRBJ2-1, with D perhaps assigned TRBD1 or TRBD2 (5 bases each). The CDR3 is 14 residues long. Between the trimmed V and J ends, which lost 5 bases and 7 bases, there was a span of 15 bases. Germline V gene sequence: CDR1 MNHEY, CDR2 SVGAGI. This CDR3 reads CASSVSSWGNEQFF. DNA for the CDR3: TGTGCCAGCAGTGTCTCGAGTTGGGGGAATGAGCAGTTCTTC.

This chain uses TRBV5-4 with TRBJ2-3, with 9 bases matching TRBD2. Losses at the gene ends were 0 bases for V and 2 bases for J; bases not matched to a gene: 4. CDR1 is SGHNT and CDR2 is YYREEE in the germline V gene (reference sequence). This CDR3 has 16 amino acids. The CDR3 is CASSLGAGGNTDTQYF. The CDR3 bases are TGTGCCAGCAGCTTGGGCGCGGGGGGGAACACAGATACGCAGTATTTT. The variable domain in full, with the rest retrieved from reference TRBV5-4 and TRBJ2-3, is ETGVTQSPTHLIKTRGQQVTLRCSSQSGHNTVSWYQQALGQGPQFIFQYYREEENGRGNFPPRFSGLQFPNYSSELNVNALELDDSALYLCASSLGAGGNTDTQYFGPGTRLTVL.

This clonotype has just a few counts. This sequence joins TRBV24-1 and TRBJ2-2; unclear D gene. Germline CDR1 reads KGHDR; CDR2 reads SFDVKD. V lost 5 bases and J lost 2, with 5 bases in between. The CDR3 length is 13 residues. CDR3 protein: CATSGGNTGELFF. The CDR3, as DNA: TGTGCCACCAGTGGGGGAAACACCGGGGAGCTGTTTTTT.

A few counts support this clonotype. This CDR3 is CASSNPPRRQGNTIYF. In nucleotides, the CDR3 is TGTGCCAGCAGTAACCCCCCCCGCAGGCAAGGAAACACCATATATTTT. J is TRBJ1-3 and V is TRBV6-1, with no clear D. V lost 5 bases, J lost 4 bases, and 18 bases lay in between. The germline CDR1 and CDR2 sequences are MNHNS and SASEGT. The CDR3 consists of 16 residues.

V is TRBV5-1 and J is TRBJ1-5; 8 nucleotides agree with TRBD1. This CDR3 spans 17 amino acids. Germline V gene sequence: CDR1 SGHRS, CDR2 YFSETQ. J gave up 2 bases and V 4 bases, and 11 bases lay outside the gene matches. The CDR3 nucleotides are TGCGCCAGCAGCCCCGGACAGGGTCTTTCAGGCAATCAGCCCCAGCATTTT. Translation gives CASSPGQGLSGNQPQHF.

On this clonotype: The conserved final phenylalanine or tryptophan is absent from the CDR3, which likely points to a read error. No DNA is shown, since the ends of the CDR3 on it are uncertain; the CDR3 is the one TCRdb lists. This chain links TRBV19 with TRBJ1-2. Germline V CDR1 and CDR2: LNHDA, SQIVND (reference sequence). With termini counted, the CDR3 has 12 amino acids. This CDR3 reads CASYLFGKGYTC.

CDR3 nucleotides: TGTGCCAGTAGTGCCGAAATCGTGGGGGGTCAGCCCCAGCATTTT. Encoded protein: CASSAEIVGGQPQHF. V and J are TRBV19 and TRBJ1-5, with a tentative D call TRBD1 (5 bases). V dropped 5 bases and J dropped 6 bases, with 17 bases sitting between them. The CDR3 is 15 amino acids. Germline CDR1 and CDR2: LNHDA and SQIVND (reference sequence).

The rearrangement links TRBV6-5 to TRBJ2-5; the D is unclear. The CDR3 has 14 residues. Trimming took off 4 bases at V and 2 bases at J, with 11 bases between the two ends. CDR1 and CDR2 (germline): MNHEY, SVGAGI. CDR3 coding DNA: TGTGCCAGCAGTTTCCACAGCGTTCAAGAGACCCAGTACTTC. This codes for CASSFHSVQETQYF.

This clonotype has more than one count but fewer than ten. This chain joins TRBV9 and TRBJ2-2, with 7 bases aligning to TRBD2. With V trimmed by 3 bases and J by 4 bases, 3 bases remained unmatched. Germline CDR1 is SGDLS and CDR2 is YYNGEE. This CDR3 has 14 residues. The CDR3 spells CASSASGGTGELFF. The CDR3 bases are TGTGCCAGCAGCGCCTCGGGGGGCACCGGGGAGCTGTTTTTT.

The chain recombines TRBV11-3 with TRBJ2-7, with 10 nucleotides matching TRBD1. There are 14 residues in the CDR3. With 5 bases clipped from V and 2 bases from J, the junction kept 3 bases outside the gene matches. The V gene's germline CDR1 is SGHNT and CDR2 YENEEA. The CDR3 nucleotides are TGTGCCAGCAGCCGGGACAGGGGTGCCTACGAGCAGTACTTC. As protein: CASSRDRGAYEQYF. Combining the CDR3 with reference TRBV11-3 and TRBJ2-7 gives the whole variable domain EAGVVQSPRYKIIEKKQPVAFWCNPISGHNTLYWYLQNLGQGPELLIRYENEEAVDDSQLPKDRFSAERLKGVDSTLKIQPAELGDSAVYLCASSRDRGAYEQYFGPGTRLTVT.

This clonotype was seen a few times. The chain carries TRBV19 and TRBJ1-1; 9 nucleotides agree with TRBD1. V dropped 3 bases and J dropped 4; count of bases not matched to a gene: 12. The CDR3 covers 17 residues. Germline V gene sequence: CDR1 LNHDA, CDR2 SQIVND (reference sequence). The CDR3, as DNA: TGTGCCAGTAGTATCAGAACCGGGACAGGGCGGGCCACTGAAGCTTTCTTT. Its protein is CASSIRTGTGRATEAFF.

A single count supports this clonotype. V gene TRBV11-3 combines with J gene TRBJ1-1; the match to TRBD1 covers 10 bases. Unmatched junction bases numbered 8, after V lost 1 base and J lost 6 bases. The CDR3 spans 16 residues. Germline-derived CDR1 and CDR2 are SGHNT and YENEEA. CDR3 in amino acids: CASSLGDRGPRAEAFF. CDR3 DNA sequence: TGTGCCAGCAGCTTAGGGGACAGGGGCCCCAGAGCTGAAGCTTTCTTT.

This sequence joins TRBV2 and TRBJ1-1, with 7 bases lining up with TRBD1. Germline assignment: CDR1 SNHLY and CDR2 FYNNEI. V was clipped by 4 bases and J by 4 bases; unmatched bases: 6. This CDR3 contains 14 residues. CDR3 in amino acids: CASSGRGGSTEAFF. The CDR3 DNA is TGTGCCAGCAGTGGGCGAGGGGGCAGCACTGAAGCTTTCTTT.

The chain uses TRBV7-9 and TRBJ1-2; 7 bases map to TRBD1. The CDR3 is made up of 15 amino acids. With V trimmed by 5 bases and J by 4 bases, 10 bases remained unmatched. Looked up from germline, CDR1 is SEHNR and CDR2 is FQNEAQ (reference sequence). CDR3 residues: CASSQGQGQFYGYTF. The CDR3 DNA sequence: TGTGCCAGCAGCCAGGGTCAGGGACAGTTCTATGGCTACACCTTC.

The CDR3 coding sequence is TGTGCCAGCAGCCAAGAAGGGCAGGGGGACGAAAAAGCTTTCTTT. Protein sequence: CASSQEGQGDEKAFF. The gene calls are TRBV3-1 and TRBJ1-1; 7 nucleotides align to TRBD1. Trimming at V came to 0 bases and at J to 9 bases, leaving 10 bases not matched to a gene. The CDR3 contains 15 residues. The germline V gene encodes CDR1 LGHDT and CDR2 YNNKEL (reference sequence).

CDR3 sequence (DNA): TGTGCCAGCAGCGTTGGTGGTGCGGGGAACACAGATACGCAGTATTTT. Translation gives CASSVGGAGNTDTQYF. The genes are TRBV9 and TRBJ2-3, with a possible D match to TRBD2 (6 bases). The V gene lost 2 bases and the J gene lost 2 bases, with 15 bases spanning the gap. CDR3 length: 16 residues. Per the germline V gene, CDR1 is SGDLS and CDR2 is YYNGEE.

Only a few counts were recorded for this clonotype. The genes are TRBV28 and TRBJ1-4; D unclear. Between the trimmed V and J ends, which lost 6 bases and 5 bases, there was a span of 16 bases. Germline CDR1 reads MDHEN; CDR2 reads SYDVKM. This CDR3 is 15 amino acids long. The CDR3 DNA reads TGTGCCAGCAGGAGCTCATGGGGATCCAATGAAAAACTGTTTTTT. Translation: CASRSSWGSNEKLFF. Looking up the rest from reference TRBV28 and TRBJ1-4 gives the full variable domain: DVKVTQSSRYLVKRTGEKVFLECVQDMDHENMFWYRQDPGLGLRLIYFSYDVKMKEKGDIPEGYSVSREKKERFSLILESASTNQTSMYLCASRSSWGSNEKLFFGSGTQLSVL.

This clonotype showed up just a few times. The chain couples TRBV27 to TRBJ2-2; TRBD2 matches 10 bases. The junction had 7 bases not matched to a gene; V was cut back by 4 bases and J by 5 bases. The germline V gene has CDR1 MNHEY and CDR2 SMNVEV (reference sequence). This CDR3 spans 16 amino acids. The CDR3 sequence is CASSSRVAGGTGELFF. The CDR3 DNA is TGTGCCAGCAGTTCGCGAGTAGCGGGGGGTACCGGGGAGCTGTTTTTT.

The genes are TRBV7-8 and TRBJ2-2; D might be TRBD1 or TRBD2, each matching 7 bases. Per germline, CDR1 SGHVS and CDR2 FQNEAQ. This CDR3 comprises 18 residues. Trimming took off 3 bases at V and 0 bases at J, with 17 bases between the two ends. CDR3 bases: TGTGCCAGCAGCTTGGGCCAGGGGGGGATATCGAACACCGGGGAGCTGTTTTTT. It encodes CASSLGQGGISNTGELFF.

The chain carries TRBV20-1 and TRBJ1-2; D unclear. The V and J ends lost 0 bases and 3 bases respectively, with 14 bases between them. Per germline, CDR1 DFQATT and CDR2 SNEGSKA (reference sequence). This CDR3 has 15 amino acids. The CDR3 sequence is CSARDPRLTYYGYTF. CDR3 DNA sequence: TGCAGTGCTAGAGATCCTAGACTGACCTACTATGGCTACACCTTC.

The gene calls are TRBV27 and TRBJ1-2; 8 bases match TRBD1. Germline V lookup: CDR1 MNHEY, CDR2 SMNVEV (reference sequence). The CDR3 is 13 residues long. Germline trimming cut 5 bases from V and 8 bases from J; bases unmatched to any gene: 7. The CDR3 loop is CASSPWTGPGYTF. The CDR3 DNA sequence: TGTGCCAGCAGTCCCTGGACAGGGCCCGGCTACACCTTC.

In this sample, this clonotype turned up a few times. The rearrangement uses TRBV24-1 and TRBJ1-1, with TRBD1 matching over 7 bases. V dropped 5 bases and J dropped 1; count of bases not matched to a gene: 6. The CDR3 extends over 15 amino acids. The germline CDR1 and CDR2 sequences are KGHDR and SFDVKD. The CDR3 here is CATSAWDSPNTEAFF. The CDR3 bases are TGTGCCACCAGTGCCTGGGACAGCCCGAACACTGAAGCTTTCTTT.